These 27 T cell receptor beta chains were all obtained from the same sample, sequenced in a study of CD8 T cell repertoires and HIV-1 epitope variants. Their specific antigens are unknown. The protocol was immunoSEQ multiplex PCR, while the TCRdb copy is restricted to in-frame clones and leaves out a portion. The sample carries about 5,500 clones, about two thirds recorded once. The sample consisted of cultured CD8+ T cells derived from PBMCs. The receptors derive from a male donor with HIV.

This clone was seen only a few times. The V call is TRBV11-1, the J call TRBJ2-3; no definite D call. V was shortened by 1 base and J by 2 bases, with 13 bases between the two germline ends. The CDR3 loop spans 16 amino acids. The germline CDR1 and CDR2 sequences are SGHAT and FQDESV (reference sequence). This CDR3 reads CASSLVPSLTTDTQYF. The CDR3 bases are TGTGCCAGCAGCTTAGTCCCTAGTCTTACCACAGATACGCAGTATTTT.

The gene calls are TRBV30 and TRBJ2-7; the D gene is possibly TRBD2 (6 bases). The CDR3 totals 13 residues. Trimming cost V 0 bases and J 6 bases, with 12 bases left between them. The germline V gene has CDR1 GTSNPN and CDR2 SVGIG (reference sequence). CDR3 loop: CAWSVGGIPEQYF. In DNA form, the CDR3 reads TGTGCCTGGAGTGTAGGCGGGATTCCCGAGCAGTACTTC.

V gene TRBV5-6 combines with J gene TRBJ2-4, with D tentatively TRBD1 (5 bases). Germline V CDR1 and CDR2: SGHDT, YYEEEE. The CDR3 sequence is 16 residues long. V was cut by 0 bases and J by 0 bases, with 10 bases left in between. Here the CDR3 reads CASSLAQGRAKNIQYF. For the CDR3, the DNA is TGTGCCAGCAGCTTGGCTCAGGGTAGAGCCAAAAACATTCAGTACTTC.

This chain links TRBV6-5 with TRBJ1-1, with D maybe TRBD1 (5 bases). In germline, CDR1 is MNHEY, CDR2 SVGAGI. V was cut by 6 bases and J by 6 bases, with 14 bases left in between. This CDR3 has 13 amino acids. The CDR3 loop reads CASRRTQDSEAFF. The CDR3 DNA reads as TGTGCCAGCAGACGCACACAGGATTCTGAAGCTTTCTTT.

This clone was counted a few times. V and J are TRBV29-1 and TRBJ2-1; 10 bases fit TRBD1. The CDR3 covers 14 residues. Looked up from germline, CDR1 is SQVTM and CDR2 is ANQGSEA. The V gene end was trimmed by 6 bases and the J gene end by 7 bases; junction bases not matched to a gene: 9. The CDR3 loop is CSVMGGTGENEQFF. The CDR3 DNA reads as TGCAGCGTCATGGGAGGGACAGGGGAGAATGAGCAGTTCTTC.

The gene calls are TRBV28 and TRBJ2-3; 10 bases are a match to TRBD2. CDR1 is MDHEN, CDR2 SYDVKM, per germline. After removal of 0 bases from V and 0 bases from J, the junction contained 6 bases not matched to a gene. This CDR3 is 18 amino acids long. CDR3 DNA sequence: TGTGCCAGCAGTTTATGGAGCGGGGGGGCTCCTAGCACAGATACGCAGTATTTT. This gives the protein CASSLWSGGAPSTDTQYF.

The chain joins TRBV11-1 to TRBJ2-7; D uncertain. CDR1 is SGHAT, CDR2 FQDESV, per germline (reference sequence). The CDR3 spans 13 residues. Trimming cost V 5 bases and J 6 bases, with 14 bases left between them. CDR3 region: CASSIVDTGEQYF. The CDR3 DNA follows: TGTGCCAGCAGCATCGTCGACACGGGCGAGCAGTACTTC.

V and J are TRBV10-3 and TRBJ1-1; D is unresolved. V lost 2 bases to trimming and J lost 4 bases, with 8 bases between them. Germline CDR1 is ENHRY and CDR2 is SYGVKD. This CDR3 contains 13 residues. CDR3 nucleotide sequence: TGTGCCATCAGTGAGGTAGGGAGCACTGAAGCTTTCTTT. It is translated as CAISEVGSTEAFF.

The chain employs TRBV30 and TRBJ2-2; 9 bases fit TRBD2. V was clipped by 0 bases and J by 7 bases; unmatched bases: 0. There are 13 residues in the CDR3. Germline V gene sequence: CDR1 GTSNPN, CDR2 SVGIG (reference sequence). Written as DNA, the CDR3 is TGTGCCTGGAGTGTAGCGGGGGGCGGGGAGCTGTTTTTT. Amino acids: CAWSVAGGGELFF.

This clone has just a few counts. The rearrangement joins TRBV6-1 to TRBJ2-1; D possibly corresponds to TRBD1 (6 bases). CDR1 and CDR2 (germline): MNHNS, SASEGT. V lost 0 bases and J 11 bases, leaving 11 bases between the germline ends. This CDR3 comprises 13 residues. The CDR3: CASSEAGHLQQFF. CDR3 DNA sequence: TGTGCCAGCAGTGAAGCGGGACACCTTCAGCAGTTCTTC.

This chain connects TRBV18 to TRBJ1-1; no reliable D call. The CDR3 is 13 residues long. The germline V gene encodes CDR1 KGHSH and CDR2 LQKENI. Trimming cost V 7 bases and J 1 base, with 10 bases left between them. CDR3 amino acids: CASLIGRNTEAFF. CDR3 DNA: TGTGCCAGCTTAATTGGAAGGAACACTGAAGCTTTCTTT.

V is TRBV19 and J is TRBJ2-1, with unresolved D. There are 14 residues in the CDR3. V was trimmed by 3 bases and J by 6 bases, leaving 12 bases between them. Germline CDR1 reads LNHDA; CDR2 reads SQIVND (reference sequence). CDR3 bases: TGTGCCAGTAGTATTCGCCTACCGGGCAATGAGCAGTTCTTC. Protein product: CASSIRLPGNEQFF. The full variable domain, completed using reference TRBV19 and TRBJ2-1, is DGGITQSPKYLFRKEGQNVTLSCEQNLNHDAMYWYRQDPGQGLRLIYYSQIVNDFQKGDIAEGYSVSREKKESFPLTVTSAQKNPTAFYLCASSIRLPGNEQFFGPGTRLTVL.

This chain connects TRBV21-1 to TRBJ1-2. TRBV21-1 is a known pseudogene. This CDR3 has 13 amino acids. CDR3: CANLKKGDSGYTF. CDR3 coding DNA: TGTGCCAACTTAAAAAAGGGGGACTCTGGCTACACCTTC.

The chain employs TRBV11-2 and TRBJ2-1; 7 positions agree with TRBD1. The CDR3 consists of 16 residues. Germline V gene sequence: CDR1 SGHAT, CDR2 FQNNGV. V gave up 6 bases and J gave up 1 base; unmatched junction bases: 9. This CDR3 is CASSLSQGISYNEQFF. The CDR3 DNA follows: TGTGCCAGCAGTTTATCACAGGGGATATCCTACAATGAGCAGTTCTTC.

This chain uses TRBV6-5 with TRBJ2-7, with D uncertain. Per germline, CDR1 MNHEY and CDR2 SVGAGI. The V and J ends lost 2 bases and 7 bases respectively, with 6 bases between them. This CDR3 has 11 residues. CDR3 in DNA: TGTGCCAGCAGTTACCCCAGGGAGCAGTACTTC. Its translation: CASSYPREQYF.

The V call is TRBV30, the J call TRBJ1-1; tentatively, D is TRBD1 (5 bases). This CDR3 has 16 amino acids. V lost 1 base and J lost 4, with 19 bases in between. Germline V CDR1 and CDR2: GTSNPN, SVGIG (reference sequence). CDR3 protein: CAWSGWGSLSGTEAFF. DNA of the CDR3: TGTGCCTGGAGTGGATGGGGGAGCTTGTCTGGCACTGAAGCTTTCTTT.

The chain recombines TRBV23-1 with TRBJ2-3; D tentatively fits TRBD1 or TRBD2 (6 bases each). TRBV23-1 is an ORF for which the function is uncertain. Trimming pared 8 bases from V and 4 bases from J, leaving 19 bases between. The CDR3 has 15 amino acids. The CDR3 sequence is CASPPGTSGADTQYF. The CDR3 nucleotides are TGCGCCAGCCCTCCCGGGACATCGGGGGCAGATACGCAGTATTTT.

The CDR3 coding sequence is TGTGCCAGCGGCTCGGGGGGCTCCTACAATGAGCAGTTCTTC. It codes for CASGSGGSYNEQFF. The V and J genes are TRBV11-2 and TRBJ2-1; 7 positions agree with TRBD2. CDR1 is SGHAT, CDR2 FQNNGV, per germline. The CDR3 spans 14 residues. V gave up 8 bases and J gave up 0 bases; unmatched junction bases: 4. The whole variable domain, remainder taken from reference TRBV11-2 and TRBJ2-1, is EAGVAQSPRYKIIEKRQSVAFWCNPISGHATLYWYQQILGQGPKLLIQFQNNGVVDDSQLPKDRFSAERLKGVDSTLKIQPAKLEDSAVYLCASGSGGSYNEQFFGPGTRLTVL.

This chain joins TRBV5-6 and TRBJ2-1, with 11 bases aligning to TRBD2. This CDR3 has 15 residues. The germline V gene has CDR1 SGHDT and CDR2 YYEEEE. The ends lost 4 bases at V and 5 bases at J; junction bases unmatched: 5. The CDR3 loop reads CASSIGTSGHNEQFF. The CDR3 nucleotides read TGTGCCAGCAGCATCGGGACTAGCGGTCACAATGAGCAGTTCTTC.

J is TRBJ2-2 and V is TRBV19, with D unresolved. From germline, CDR1 is LNHDA and CDR2 SQIVND (reference sequence). Trimming left V 3 bases short and J 4 bases short, with 6 bases between. The length of the CDR3 is 13 residues. The CDR3 here is CASSIVVTGELFF. As DNA, the CDR3 is TGTGCCAGTAGTATTGTAGTCACCGGGGAGCTGTTTTTT.

This clone has more than one count but fewer than ten. The gene calls are TRBV19 and TRBJ1-1; D perhaps matches TRBD1 (5 bases). Trimming stripped 5 bases from V and 0 bases from J, with 13 bases between. Germline CDR1 LNHDA, CDR2 SQIVND (reference sequence). The CDR3 loop spans 15 amino acids. The DNA of the CDR3 is TGTGCCAGTAGTGATTACGGGGCTCTGAACACTGAAGCTTTCTTT. Amino acid sequence: CASSDYGALNTEAFF.

CDR3 sequence: CAIAEGQGSYEQYF. CDR3 in DNA: TGTGCCATAGCAGAGGGACAGGGCTCCTACGAGCAGTACTTC. The genes are TRBV2 and TRBJ2-7, with 9 bases lining up with TRBD1. The V and J ends lost 10 bases and 0 bases, in that order; junction bases with no gene match: 7. CDR1 is SNHLY and CDR2 is FYNNEI in the germline V gene. The CDR3 runs to 14 residues. The variable domain in full, completed from reference TRBV2 and TRBJ2-7, reads EPEVTQTPSHQVTQMGQEVILRCVPISNHLYFYWYRQILGQKVEFLVSFYNNEISEKSEIFDDQFSVERPDGSNFTLKIRSTKLEDSAMYFCAIAEGQGSYEQYFGPGTRLTVT.

V is TRBV7-9 and J is TRBJ1-5, with a tentative D call TRBD1 (6 bases). Germline V gives CDR1 SEHNR, CDR2 FQNEAQ (reference sequence). V was clipped by 3 bases and J by 7 bases, with 16 bases between them. CDR3 length equals 15 residues. CDR3 residues: CASSLDGGRDQPQHF. DNA of the CDR3: TGTGCCAGCAGCTTGGATGGGGGCCGAGACCAGCCCCAGCATTTT. Drawing the rest from reference TRBV7-9 and TRBJ1-5, the complete variable domain is DTGVSQNPRHKITKRGQNVTFRCDPISEHNRLYWYRQTLGQGPEFLTYFQNEAQLEKSRLLSDRFSAERPKGSFSTLEIQRTEQGDSAMYLCASSLDGGRDQPQHFGDGTRLSIL.

The chain recombines TRBV7-3 with TRBJ2-4, with 11 bases matching TRBD1. CDR1 is SGHTA and CDR2 is FQGTGA in the germline V gene. This CDR3 has 15 amino acids. Trimming cost V 4 bases and J 7 bases; bases outside gene matches: 6. Here the CDR3 DNA reads TGTGCCAGCAGCTACGGACAGGGGGCGCAGAACATTCAGTACTTC. Protein product: CASSYGQGAQNIQYF. The full variable domain, its missing parts supplied by reference TRBV7-3 and TRBJ2-4, is GAGVSQTPSNKVTEKGKYVELRCDPISGHTALYWYRQSLGQGPEFLIYFQGTGAADDSGLPNDRFFAVRPEGSVSTLKIQRTERGDSAVYLCASSYGQGAQNIQYFGAGTRLSVL.

This clone was seen once. V gene TRBV5-4 combines with J gene TRBJ2-1; D is perhaps TRBD1 (6 bases). The CDR3 sequence is 14 residues long. Germline V CDR1 and CDR2: SGHNT, YYREEE (reference sequence). Trimming cost V 2 bases and J 8 bases, with 14 bases left between them. In DNA form, the CDR3 reads TGTGCCAGCAGCTTAGTAGGGGGTGGGGATGAGCAGTTCTTC. Protein sequence: CASSLVGGGDEQFF. Full variable domain (remainder filled in from reference TRBV5-4 and TRBJ2-1): ETGVTQSPTHLIKTRGQQVTLRCSSQSGHNTVSWYQQALGQGPQFIFQYYREEENGRGNFPPRFSGLQFPNYSSELNVNALELDDSALYLCASSLVGGGDEQFFGPGTRLTVL.

The J gene is TRBJ1-2, the V gene TRBV5-4; a weak D match, TRBD1 (5 bases). V was clipped by 4 bases and J by 7 bases, with 14 bases between them. Germline V lookup: CDR1 SGHNT, CDR2 YYREEE (reference sequence). This CDR3 is built from 13 residues. The CDR3 coding sequence is TGTGCCAGCAGCGTTACAGGACTACTTGGCTACACCTTC. Translation gives CASSVTGLLGYTF.

The CDR3 nucleotides are TGCGCCAGCAGCCAAGGTCAGGCCAGTTCTTCACCCCTCCACTTT. Its protein product is CASSQGQASSSPLHF. The rearrangement uses TRBV4-1 and TRBJ1-6; no firm D call. The CDR3 consists of 15 residues. Germline assignment: CDR1 MGHRA and CDR2 YSYEKL. With 1 base removed from V and 9 bases from J, the gap between germline ends came to 13 bases.